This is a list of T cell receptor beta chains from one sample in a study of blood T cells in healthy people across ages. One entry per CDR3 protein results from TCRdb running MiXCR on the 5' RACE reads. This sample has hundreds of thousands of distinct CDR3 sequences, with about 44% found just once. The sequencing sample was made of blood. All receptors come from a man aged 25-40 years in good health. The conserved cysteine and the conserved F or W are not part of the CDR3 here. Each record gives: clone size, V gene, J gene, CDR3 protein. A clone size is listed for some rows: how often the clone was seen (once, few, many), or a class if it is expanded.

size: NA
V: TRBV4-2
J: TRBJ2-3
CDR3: ASSHQRNLRDRVPDTQY

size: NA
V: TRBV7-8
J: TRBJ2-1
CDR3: ASNPGLGSNNEQF

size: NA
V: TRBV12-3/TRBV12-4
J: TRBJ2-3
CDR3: ASKTSVGPDTQY

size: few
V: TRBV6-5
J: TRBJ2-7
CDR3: ASRATTRPYEQY

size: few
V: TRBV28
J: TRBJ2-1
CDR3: ASSSVDTGKDEQF

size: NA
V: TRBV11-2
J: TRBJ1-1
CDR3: ASSPSTGGAITEAF

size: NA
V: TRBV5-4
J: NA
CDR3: ASSLGSGVAKNIQY

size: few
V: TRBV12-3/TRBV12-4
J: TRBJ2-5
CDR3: ATQTAEQETQY

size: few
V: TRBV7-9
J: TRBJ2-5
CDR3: ASSFRRPTAYQETQY

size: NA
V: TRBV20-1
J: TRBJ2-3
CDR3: SARVRGSTDTQY

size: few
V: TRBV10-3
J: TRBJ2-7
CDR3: ASAHSYEQY

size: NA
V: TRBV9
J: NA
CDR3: ASSPRRGTDFHEQY

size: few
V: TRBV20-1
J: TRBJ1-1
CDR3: SARTGGGEAF

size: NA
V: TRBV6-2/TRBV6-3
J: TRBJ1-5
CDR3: ASSDSNRYQPQH

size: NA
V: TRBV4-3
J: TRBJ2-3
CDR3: ASSTISGTDTQY

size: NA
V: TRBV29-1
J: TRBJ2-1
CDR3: SVAPGIAGGNEQF

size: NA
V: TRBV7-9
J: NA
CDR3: ASSFTQGFGGTQY

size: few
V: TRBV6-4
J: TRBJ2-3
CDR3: ASSPGESTDTQY

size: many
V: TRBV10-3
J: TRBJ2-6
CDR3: AISEIFKGGANVLT

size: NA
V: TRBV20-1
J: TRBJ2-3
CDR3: SAAFFGGATDTQY

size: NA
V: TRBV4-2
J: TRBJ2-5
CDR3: ASSQNPARTGGETQY

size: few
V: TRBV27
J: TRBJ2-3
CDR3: ASSGQFGITDTQY

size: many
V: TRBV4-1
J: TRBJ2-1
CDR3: ASSQDGYPSYNEQF